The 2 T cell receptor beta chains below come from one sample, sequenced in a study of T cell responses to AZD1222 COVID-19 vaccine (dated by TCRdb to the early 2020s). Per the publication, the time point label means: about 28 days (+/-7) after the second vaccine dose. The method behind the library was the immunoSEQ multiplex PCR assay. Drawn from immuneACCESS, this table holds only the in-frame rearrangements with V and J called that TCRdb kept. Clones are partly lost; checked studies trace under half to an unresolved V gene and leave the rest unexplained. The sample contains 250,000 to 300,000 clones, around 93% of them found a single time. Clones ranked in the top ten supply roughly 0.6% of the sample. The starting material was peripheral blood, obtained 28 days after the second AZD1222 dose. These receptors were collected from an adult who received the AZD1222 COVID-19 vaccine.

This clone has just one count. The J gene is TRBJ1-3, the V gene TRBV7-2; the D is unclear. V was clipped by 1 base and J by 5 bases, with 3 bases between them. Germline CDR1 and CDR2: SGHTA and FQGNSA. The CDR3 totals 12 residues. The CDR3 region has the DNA TGTGCCAGCAGCTTAGTGCGAAACACCATATATTTT. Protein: CASSLVRNTIYF.

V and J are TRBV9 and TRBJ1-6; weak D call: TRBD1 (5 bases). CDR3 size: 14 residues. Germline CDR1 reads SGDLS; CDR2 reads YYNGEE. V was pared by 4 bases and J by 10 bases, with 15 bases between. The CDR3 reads CASSRIGEYSPLHF. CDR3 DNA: TGTGCCAGCAGCCGCATAGGGGAGTACTCACCCCTCCACTTT.